These T cell receptor beta chains were read from a single sample in a study of shared T cell receptors in the human thymus. Profiling relied on immunoSEQ multiplex PCR, and the TCRdb table lists in-frame clones only, not all of them. The sample contains some 660,000 clones, about 87% of which appear only once. These sequences were also reported in another study, on human thymus T cells.

The sequenced sample was thymocytes. The receptors here all came from a boy under three years old with a congenital heart defect. Both conserved end residues are part of each CDR3. D genes are given only for firm matches. Size is omitted from some rows. Given values are once, few, many or a class for expanded clones.

TRBV14,TRBD1,TRBJ2-7,-,TGTGCCAGCAGACCGACAGGGCGACACGAGCAGTACTTC,CASRPTGRHEQYF
TRBV14,TRBD1,TRBJ2-7,-,TGTGCCAGCAGTCCTCGGGGACAGGGGATCTACGAGCAGTACTTC,CASSPRGQGIYEQYF
TRBV9,TRBD1,TRBJ2-7,-,TGTGCCAGCAGCGCCGGACCGGGGTCCGGGACAGGGTACTACGAGCAGTACTTC,CASSAGPGSGTGYYEQYF
TRBV11-2,-,TRBJ1-2,-,TGTGCCAGCAGCTCCGGGACAAACTATGGCTACACCTTC,CASSSGTNYGYTF
TRBV19,-,TRBJ2-7,once,TGTGCCAGTAGTATTACTAGAGGTGACTACGAGCAGTACTTC,CASSITRGDYEQYF
TRBV10-1,-,TRBJ1-3,-,TGCGCCAGAGGACAGTCCTCTGGAAACACCATATATTTT,CARGQSSGNTIYF
TRBV5-1,-,TRBJ2-5,-,TGCGCCAGCAGCCGTGCAGGGTACCAAGAGACCCAGTACTTC,CASSRAGYQETQYF
TRBV14,TRBD1,TRBJ2-7,-,TGTGCCAGCTCCGGGACAGGGCGGCACGAGCAGTACTTC,CASSGTGRHEQYF
TRBV5-1,TRBD2,TRBJ2-7,-,TGCGCCAGCAGTTCCTGGGACAGCCGGACTAGCGGGAGTACCTACGAGCAGTACTTC,CASSSWDSRTSGSTYEQYF
TRBV11-3,-,TRBJ2-7,-,TGTGCCAGCAGCTTAATGGGCAGGGGCGAGCAGTACTTC,CASSLMGRGEQYF
TRBV7-2,-,TRBJ2-1,-,TGTGCCAGCAGCTTAGCGAAAAAGGGAGGCTGGTACAATGAGCAGTTCTTC,CASSLAKKGGWYNEQFF
TRBV7-9,TRBD1,TRBJ2-2,-,TGTGCCAGCAGCCTCGGGACAGACAACACCGGGGAGCTGTTTTTT,CASSLGTDNTGELFF
TRBV7-8,TRBD2,TRBJ2-3,-,TGTGCCAGCAGCTTAGGCGGTAGCGGGGTGATACAAGGCACAGATACGCAGTATTTT,CASSLGGSGVIQGTDTQYF
TRBV5-6,TRBD2,TRBJ2-7,-,TGTGCCAGCAGCTGGAAGGGACTAGCGGGAGGGTCGGTTTACGAGCAGTACTTC,CASSWKGLAGGSVYEQYF
TRBV4-2,-,TRBJ2-7,-,TGTGCCAGCAGCCACGAACCGTCAAGAGGTCCCACCTACGAGCAGTACTTC,CASSHEPSRGPTYEQYF